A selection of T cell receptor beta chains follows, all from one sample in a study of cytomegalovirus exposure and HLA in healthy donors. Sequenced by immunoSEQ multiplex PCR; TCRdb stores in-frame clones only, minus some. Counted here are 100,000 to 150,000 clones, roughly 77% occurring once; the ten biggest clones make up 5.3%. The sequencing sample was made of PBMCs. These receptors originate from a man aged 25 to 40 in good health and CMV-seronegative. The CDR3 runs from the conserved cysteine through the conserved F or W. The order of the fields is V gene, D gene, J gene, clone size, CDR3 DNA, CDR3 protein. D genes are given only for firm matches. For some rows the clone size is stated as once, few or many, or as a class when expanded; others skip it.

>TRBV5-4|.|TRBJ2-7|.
TGTGCCAGCAGCTTGGCCGGGAGCGACGAGCAGTACTTC
CASSLAGSDEQYF
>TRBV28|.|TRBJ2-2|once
TGTGCCAGCAGACCCCGCGCGAGAACCGGGGAGCTGTTTTTT
CASRPRARTGELFF
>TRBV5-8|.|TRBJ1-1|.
TGTGCCAGCAGCTTGCCAGTGAACACTGAAGCTTTCTTT
CASSLPVNTEAFF
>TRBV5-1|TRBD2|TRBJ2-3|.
TGCGCCAGCAGCTTGGGTACTAGCGGCACAGATACGCAGTATTTT
CASSLGTSGTDTQYF
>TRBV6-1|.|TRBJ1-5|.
TGTGCCAGCAGTCCAGGGGAGTATCAGCCCCAGCATTTT
CASSPGEYQPQHF
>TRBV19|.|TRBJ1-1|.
TGTGCCAGTAGTTATTTGGACAGCGAAGCTTTCTTT
CASSYLDSEAFF
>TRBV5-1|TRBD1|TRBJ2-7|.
TGCGCCAGCAGCTCCCGACAGGGCTACGAGCAGTACTTC
CASSSRQGYEQYF
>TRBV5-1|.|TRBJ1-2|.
TGCGCCAGCAGCTTGGCCTCAGGGGAGCGTGGCTACACCTTC
CASSLASGERGYTF
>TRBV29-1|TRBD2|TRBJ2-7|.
TGCAGCGTTGGGGGCGGGGGGCACTCCTATGAGCAGTACTTC
CSVGGGGHSYEQYF
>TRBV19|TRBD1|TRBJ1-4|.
TGTGCCAGTACCAAAAGGACAGGGATGAGACCTAATGAAAAACTGTTTTTT
CASTKRTGMRPNEKLFF
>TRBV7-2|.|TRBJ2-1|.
TGTGCCAGCAGTCCCAGGGGACGACTTTACAATGAGCAGTTCTTC
CASSPRGRLYNEQFF
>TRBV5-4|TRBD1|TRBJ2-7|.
TGTGCCAGCAGCTTACCGGGACAGGGAGCCTACGAGCAGTACTTC
CASSLPGQGAYEQYF
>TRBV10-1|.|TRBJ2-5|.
TGCGCCAGCAACAGGAAAGCGCGTTTTGGGACCCAGTACTTC
CASNRKARFGTQYF
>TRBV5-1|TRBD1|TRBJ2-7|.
TGCGCCAGCAGCTTGGACCCTACAGGGGGCGCCTCCTACGAGCAGTACTTC
CASSLDPTGGASYEQYF
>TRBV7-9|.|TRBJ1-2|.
TGTGCCAGCAGCTTGGTAGTAGGCTACACCTTC
CASSLVVGYTF
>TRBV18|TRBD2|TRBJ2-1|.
TGTGCCAGCTCACCAGCGACTAGCGGAATTAATGAGCAGTTCTTC
CASSPATSGINEQFF